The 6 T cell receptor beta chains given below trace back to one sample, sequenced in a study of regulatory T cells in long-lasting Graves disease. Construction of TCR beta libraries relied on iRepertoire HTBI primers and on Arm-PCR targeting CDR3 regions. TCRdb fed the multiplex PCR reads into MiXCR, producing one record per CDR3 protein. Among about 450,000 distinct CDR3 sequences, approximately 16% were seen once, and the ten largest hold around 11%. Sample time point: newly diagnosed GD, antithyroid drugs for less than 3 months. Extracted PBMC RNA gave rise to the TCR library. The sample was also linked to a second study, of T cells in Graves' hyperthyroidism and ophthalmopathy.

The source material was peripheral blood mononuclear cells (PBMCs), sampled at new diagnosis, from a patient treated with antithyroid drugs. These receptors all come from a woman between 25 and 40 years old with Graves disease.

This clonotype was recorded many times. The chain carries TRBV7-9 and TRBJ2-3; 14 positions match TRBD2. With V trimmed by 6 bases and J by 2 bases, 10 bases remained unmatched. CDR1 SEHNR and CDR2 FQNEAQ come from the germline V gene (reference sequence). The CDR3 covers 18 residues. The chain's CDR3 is CASSSGTSGGMITDTQYF. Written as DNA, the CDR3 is TGTGCCAGCAGTTCCGGGACTAGCGGGGGCATGATCACAGATACGCAGTATTTT. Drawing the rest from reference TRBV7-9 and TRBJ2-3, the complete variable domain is DTGVSQNPRHKITKRGQNVTFRCDPISEHNRLYWYRQTLGQGPEFLTYFQNEAQLEKSRLLSDRFSAERPKGSFSTLEIQRTEQGDSAMYLCASSSGTSGGMITDTQYFGPGTRLTVL.

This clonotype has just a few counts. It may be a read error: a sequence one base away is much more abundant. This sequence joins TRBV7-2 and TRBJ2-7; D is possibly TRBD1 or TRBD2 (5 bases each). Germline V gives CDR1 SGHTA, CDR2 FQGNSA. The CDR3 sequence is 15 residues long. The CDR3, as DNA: TGTGCCAGCAGCTCCCTTGGGGGATTGGGCTACGAGCTGTACTTC. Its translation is CASSSLGGLGYELYF.

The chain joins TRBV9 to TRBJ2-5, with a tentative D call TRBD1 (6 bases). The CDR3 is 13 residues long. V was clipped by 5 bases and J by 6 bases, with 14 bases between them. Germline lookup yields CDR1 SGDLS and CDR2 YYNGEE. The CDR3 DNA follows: TGTGCCAGCAGTGAACAGGGTGAGAAGACCCAGTACTTC. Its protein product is CASSEQGEKTQYF.

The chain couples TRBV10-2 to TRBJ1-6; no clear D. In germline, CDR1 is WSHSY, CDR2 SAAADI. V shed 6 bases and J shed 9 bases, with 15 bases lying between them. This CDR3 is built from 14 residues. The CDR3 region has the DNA TGCGCCAGCAGGAGGGAGGCGCTAGGTTCACCCCTCCACTTT. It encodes CASRREALGSPLHF.

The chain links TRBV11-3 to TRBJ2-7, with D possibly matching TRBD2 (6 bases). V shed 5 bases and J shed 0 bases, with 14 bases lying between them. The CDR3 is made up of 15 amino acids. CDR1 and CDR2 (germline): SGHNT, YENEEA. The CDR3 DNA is TGTGCCAGCAGCCCCGGGTTGGGACTCTCCTACGAGCAGTACTTC. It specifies CASSPGLGLSYEQYF.

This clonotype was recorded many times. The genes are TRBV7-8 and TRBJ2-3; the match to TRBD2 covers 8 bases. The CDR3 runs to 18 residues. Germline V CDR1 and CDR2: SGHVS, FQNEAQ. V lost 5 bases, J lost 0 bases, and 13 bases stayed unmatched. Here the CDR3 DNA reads TGTGCCAGCAGCCGAACCTCCAGGGTAGCGGGAAGCACAGATACGCAGTATTTT. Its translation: CASSRTSRVAGSTDTQYF.